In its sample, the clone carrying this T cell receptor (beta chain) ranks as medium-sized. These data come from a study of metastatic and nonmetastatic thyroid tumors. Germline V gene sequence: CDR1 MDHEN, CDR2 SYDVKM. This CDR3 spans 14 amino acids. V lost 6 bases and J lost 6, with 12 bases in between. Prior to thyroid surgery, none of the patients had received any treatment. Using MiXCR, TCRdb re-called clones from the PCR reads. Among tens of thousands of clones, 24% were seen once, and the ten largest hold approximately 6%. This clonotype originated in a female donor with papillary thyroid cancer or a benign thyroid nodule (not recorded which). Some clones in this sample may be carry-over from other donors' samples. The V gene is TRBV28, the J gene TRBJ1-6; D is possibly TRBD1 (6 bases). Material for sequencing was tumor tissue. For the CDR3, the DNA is TGTGCCAGCAGGATAAACAGGGTTAATTCACCCCTCCACTTT. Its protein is CASRINRVNSPLHF.